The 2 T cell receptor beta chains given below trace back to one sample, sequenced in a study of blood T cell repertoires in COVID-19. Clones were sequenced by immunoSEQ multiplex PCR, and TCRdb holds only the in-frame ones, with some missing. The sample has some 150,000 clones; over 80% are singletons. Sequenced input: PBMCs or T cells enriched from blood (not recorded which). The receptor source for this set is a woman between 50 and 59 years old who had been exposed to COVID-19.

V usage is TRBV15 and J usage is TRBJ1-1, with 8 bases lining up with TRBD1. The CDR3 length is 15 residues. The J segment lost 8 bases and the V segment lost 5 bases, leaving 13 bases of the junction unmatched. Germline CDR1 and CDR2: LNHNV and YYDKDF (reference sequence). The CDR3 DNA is TGTGCCACCAGCGGACTAGGACAGGGTCGGACCGAAGCTTTCTTT. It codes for CATSGLGQGRTEAFF.

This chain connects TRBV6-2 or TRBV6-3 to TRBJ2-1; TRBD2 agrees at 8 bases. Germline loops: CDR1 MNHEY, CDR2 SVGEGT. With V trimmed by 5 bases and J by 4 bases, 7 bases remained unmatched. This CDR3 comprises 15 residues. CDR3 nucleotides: TGTGCCAGCAGTCAACTAGCGGCACTTTACAATGAGCAGTTCTTC. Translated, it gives CASSQLAALYNEQFF.